Reported below is one T cell receptor beta chain. These data come from a study of blood T cell repertoires in COVID-19. Study-wide context: Nucleic acid was either cDNA or gDNA, and it came from T cells, B-cell-depleted T cells, or PBMCs.

Assay: immunoSEQ multiplex PCR; the TCRdb copy retains only in-frame clones and omits some. Counted here are approximately 440,000 clones, about 85% occurring once; the ten biggest clones make up about 0.65%. This clonotype was obtained from a woman in her late teens or twenties who had recovered from COVID-19. The sequencing input was PBMCs or T cells enriched from blood (not recorded which).

The chain's CDR3 is CAWRTPGVGYTF. CDR3 DNA: TGTGCCTGGAGGACCCCAGGGGTTGGCTACACCTTC. The V call is TRBV30, the J call TRBJ1-2; D is perhaps TRBD1 (6 bases). The germline CDR1 and CDR2 sequences are GTSNPN and SVGIG (reference sequence). The CDR3 runs 12 residues. V was pared by 3 bases and J by 7 bases, with 12 bases between. Supplemented by reference TRBV30 and TRBJ1-2, the full variable domain reads SQTIHQWPATLVQPVGSPLSLECTVEGTSNPNLYWYRQAAGRGLQLLFYSVGIGQISSEVPQNLSASRPQDRQFILSSKKLLLSDSGFYLCAWRTPGVGYTFGSGTRLTVV.